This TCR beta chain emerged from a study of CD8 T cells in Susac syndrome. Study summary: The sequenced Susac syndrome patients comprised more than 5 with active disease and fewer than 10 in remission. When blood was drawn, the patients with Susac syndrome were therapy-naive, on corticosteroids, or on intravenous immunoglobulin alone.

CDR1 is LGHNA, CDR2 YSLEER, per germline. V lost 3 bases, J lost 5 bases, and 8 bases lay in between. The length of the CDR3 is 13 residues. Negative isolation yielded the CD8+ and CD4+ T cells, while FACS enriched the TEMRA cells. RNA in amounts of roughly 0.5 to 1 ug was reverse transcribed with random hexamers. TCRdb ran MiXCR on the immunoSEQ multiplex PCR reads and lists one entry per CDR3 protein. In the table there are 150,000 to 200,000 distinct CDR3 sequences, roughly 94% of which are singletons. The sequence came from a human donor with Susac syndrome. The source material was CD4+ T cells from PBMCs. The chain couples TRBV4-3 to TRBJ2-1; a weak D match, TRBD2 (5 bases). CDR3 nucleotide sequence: TGCGCCAGCAGCCATAGCGCCAACAATGAGCAGTTCTTC. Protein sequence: CASSHSANNEQFF.